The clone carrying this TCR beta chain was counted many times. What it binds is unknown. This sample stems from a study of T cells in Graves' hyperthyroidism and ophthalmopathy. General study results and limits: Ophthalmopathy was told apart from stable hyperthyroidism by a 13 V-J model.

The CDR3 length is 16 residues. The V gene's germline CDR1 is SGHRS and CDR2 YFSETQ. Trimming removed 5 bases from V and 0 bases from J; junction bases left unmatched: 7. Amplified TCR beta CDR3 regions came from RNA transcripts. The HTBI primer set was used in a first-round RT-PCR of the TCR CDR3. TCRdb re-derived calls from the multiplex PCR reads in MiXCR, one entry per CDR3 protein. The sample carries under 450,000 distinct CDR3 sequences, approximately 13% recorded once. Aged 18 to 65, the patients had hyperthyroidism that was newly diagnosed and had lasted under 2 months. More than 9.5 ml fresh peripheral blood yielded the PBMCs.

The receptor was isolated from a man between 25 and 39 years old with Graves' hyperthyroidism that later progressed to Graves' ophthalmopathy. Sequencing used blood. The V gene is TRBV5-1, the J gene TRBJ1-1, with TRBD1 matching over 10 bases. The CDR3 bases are TGCGCCAGCAGGGCCGGGACAGGGGAAATGAACACTGAAGCTTTCTTT. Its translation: CASRAGTGEMNTEAFF. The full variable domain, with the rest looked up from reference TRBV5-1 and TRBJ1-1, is KAGVTQTPRYLIKTRGQQVTLSCSPISGHRSVSWYQQTPGQGLQFLFEYFSETQRNKGNFPGRFSGRQFSNSRSEMNVSTLELGDSALYLCASRAGTGEMNTEAFFGQGTRLTVV.